One and the same sample provided the 31 T cell receptor beta chains below, sequenced in a study of vaccination effects on CD4 cells after COVID-19. Antigen specificity for these receptors is unknown. Expansion of antigen-specific CD4+ T cells with viral peptide pools was carried out by the ViraFEST assay before sequencing. On roughly day 10 of culture, CD4+ T cells were separated out. Each participant was administered two doses of either the BNT162b2 or the mRNA-1273 vaccine. The assay was immunoSEQ multiplex PCR, and TCRdb's table has in-frame clones only and misses some. Here the sample spans 80,000 to 95,000 clones, over 70% being singletons. The sequences come from CD4+ T cells from PBMCs cultured with HCoV-OC43 spike peptides, collected after COVID-19 vaccination. The subset denotes: HCoV-OC43 spike overlapping peptide pool stimulation. These receptors were collected from a human donor who received a COVID-19 vaccine.

The chain recombines TRBV7-2 with TRBJ1-3; D is perhaps TRBD1 (5 bases). V gave up 1 base and J gave up 5 bases, with 9 bases separating them. CDR3 length: 14 amino acids. Germline CDR1 is SGHTA and CDR2 is FQGNSA. The CDR3 spells CASSLEGRRNTIYF. CDR3 nucleotides: TGTGCCAGCAGCTTAGAGGGACGAAGAAACACCATATATTTT.

The genes are TRBV6-5 and TRBJ1-1; the D gene is possibly TRBD1 (6 bases). The germline V and J ends were trimmed by 5 bases and 5 bases, with 12 bases remaining between them. CDR3 length: 13 amino acids. Germline V gives CDR1 MNHEY, CDR2 SVGAGI. The CDR3 DNA sequence: TGTGCCAGCAGTATCAGGGGACCAACTGAAGCTTTCTTT. Translation gives CASSIRGPTEAFF.

The V call is TRBV10-3, the J call TRBJ2-6, with 9 bases aligning to TRBD1. There are 17 residues in the CDR3. The germline V gene has CDR1 ENHRY and CDR2 SYGVKD. Losses at the gene ends were 3 bases for V and 0 bases for J; bases not matched to a gene: 3. CDR3 nucleotide sequence: TGTGCCATCAGTGATCCGACAGGGGGCTCTGGGGCCAACGTCCTGACTTTC. Its translation: CAISDPTGGSGANVLTF.

J is TRBJ2-2 and V is TRBV5-1; TRBD2 matches at 13 bases. Per germline, CDR1 SGHRS and CDR2 YFSETQ. This CDR3 contains 16 residues. Trimming removed 2 bases from V and 7 bases from J; junction bases left unmatched: 5. The CDR3 region is CASSFTSGGANGELFF. CDR3 in DNA: TGCGCCAGCAGCTTTACTAGCGGGGGGGCCAACGGGGAGCTGTTTTTT.

The rearrangement links TRBV4-1 to TRBJ2-2; D gene unclear. V dropped 4 bases and J dropped 2 bases, with 5 bases sitting between them. Germline CDR1 MGHRA, CDR2 YSYEKL. The CDR3 spans 13 residues. CDR3 sequence reads: CASSRPNTGELFF. In DNA form, the CDR3 reads TGCGCCAGCAGCCGGCCAAACACCGGGGAGCTGTTTTTT.

The genes are TRBV12-5 and TRBJ2-3; D possibly corresponds to TRBD1 (7 bases). Looked up from germline, CDR1 is LGHNT and CDR2 is FRNRAP. With 5 bases removed from V and 2 bases from J, the gap between germline ends came to 11 bases. The CDR3 covers 14 residues. CDR3 region: CASGGGTATDTQYF. The CDR3 nucleotides read TGTGCTAGTGGTGGAGGGACAGCCACAGATACGCAGTATTTT.

The chain recombines TRBV6-5 with TRBJ2-4, with D tentatively TRBD2 (5 bases). The CDR3 runs to 13 residues. Germline lookup yields CDR1 MNHEY and CDR2 SVGAGI. With 8 bases removed from V and 5 bases from J, the gap between germline ends came to 13 bases. The CDR3 sequence is CASERPIQNIQYF. CDR3 sequence (DNA): TGTGCCAGCGAGCGGCCAATTCAAAACATTCAGTACTTC.

This sequence joins TRBV7-2 and TRBJ1-2, with no clear D. The germline V gene has CDR1 SGHTA and CDR2 FQGNSA. V was pared by 3 bases and J by 8 bases, with 13 bases between. The CDR3 length is 13 residues. The CDR3 protein is CASSFSEGWGYTF. Here the CDR3 DNA reads TGTGCCAGCAGCTTTTCGGAGGGTTGGGGCTACACCTTC.

The CDR3 reads CASRGTPYSNQPQHF. The CDR3 bases are TGTGCCAGCAGAGGGACACCTTATAGCAATCAGCCCCAGCATTTT. The V gene is TRBV6-6, the J gene TRBJ1-5, with D perhaps matching TRBD1 (6 bases). The V gene's germline CDR1 is MNHNY and CDR2 SVGAGI (reference sequence). This CDR3 has 15 amino acids. V was clipped by 6 bases and J by 0 bases, with 12 bases between them.

J is TRBJ1-2 and V is TRBV30; 7 bases are shared with TRBD1. This CDR3 has 14 residues. Trimming at V came to 7 bases and at J to 1 base, leaving 9 bases not matched to a gene. Germline V CDR1 and CDR2: GTSNPN, SVGIG (reference sequence). This CDR3 is CASHRDSDNYGYTF. Written as DNA, the CDR3 is TGTGCCTCTCACCGGGACAGCGATAACTATGGCTACACCTTC. Supplemented by reference TRBV30 and TRBJ1-2, the full variable domain reads SQTIHQWPATLVQPVGSPLSLECTVEGTSNPNLYWYRQAAGRGLQLLFYSVGIGQISSEVPQNLSASRPQDRQFILSSKKLLLSDSGFYLCASHRDSDNYGYTFGSGTRLTVV.

By proportion, this clone is medium-sized. J is TRBJ2-3 and V is TRBV4-3, with 11 bases aligning to TRBD2. Germline V gene lookup returns CDR1 LGHNA and CDR2 YSLEER. The CDR3 is made up of 16 amino acids. The V and J ends lost 4 bases and 7 bases, in that order; junction bases with no gene match: 10. CDR3 nucleotides: TGCGCCAGCAGCCCCATCGCCGGGACTAGCGGTAATACGCAGTATTTT. The encoded protein is CASSPIAGTSGNTQYF.

V and J are TRBV6-2 or TRBV6-3 and TRBJ1-2; maybe TRBD1 (5 bases). Germline V gene sequence: CDR1 MNHEY, CDR2 SVGEGT. V lost 2 bases and J 6 bases, leaving 16 bases between the germline ends. The CDR3 runs to 15 residues. CDR3 in DNA: TGTGCCAGCAGTTACCCCCGGGACCGCGGCGATGGCTACACCTTC. It translates to CASSYPRDRGDGYTF.

The chain joins TRBV5-1 to TRBJ2-3; 8 bases agree with TRBD1. V gave up 1 base and J gave up 6 bases; unmatched junction bases: 7. This CDR3 is 15 amino acids long. Germline CDR1 reads SGHRS; CDR2 reads YFSETQ. CDR3 sequence: CASSLQDRAGDTQYF. The DNA for the CDR3 is TGCGCCAGCAGCTTGCAGGACAGGGCAGGGGATACGCAGTATTTT.

The V call is TRBV28, the J call TRBJ1-2, with 7 bases lining up with TRBD1. CDR3 length: 13 amino acids. V shed 6 bases, J shed 4 bases, and the junction held 5 bases outside the gene matches. Germline V gene lookup returns CDR1 MDHEN and CDR2 SYDVKM. The CDR3 region is CASRIGQVYGYTF. In nucleotides, the CDR3 is TGTGCCAGCAGAATCGGACAGGTCTATGGCTACACCTTC.

The chain is built from TRBV15 and TRBJ2-7, with a weak D call TRBD2 (5 bases). V was trimmed by 0 bases and J by 7 bases, leaving 19 bases between them. Germline V gene lookup returns CDR1 LNHNV and CDR2 YYDKDF (reference sequence). CDR3 size: 16 residues. CDR3 sequence (DNA): TGTGCCACCAGCAGAGATTATGCGGAAGGTAGGAGGGAGCAGTACGTC. It yields the protein CATSRDYAEGRREQYV.

The V call is TRBV5-1, the J call TRBJ2-5, with 10 nucleotides matching TRBD1. Germline V gene lookup returns CDR1 SGHRS and CDR2 YFSETQ. The V segment lost 5 bases and the J segment 5 bases; nucleotides outside the gene matches: 9. The CDR3 totals 15 residues. The CDR3, as DNA: TGCGCCAGCAGGGCCGGGACAGGGGATGGCGAGACCCAGTACTTC. Translation: CASRAGTGDGETQYF.

This rearrangement joins TRBV27 to TRBJ2-7; D could derive from TRBD1 or TRBD2 (6 bases each). Trimming removed 3 bases at V and 2 bases at J, with 8 bases between. There are 13 residues in the CDR3. Germline loops: CDR1 MNHEY, CDR2 SMNVEV (reference sequence). This chain's CDR3 is CASSLRGAYEQYV. The CDR3 nucleotides read TGTGCCAGCAGTTTGAGGGGGGCCTACGAGCAGTACGTC.

The chain has TRBV4-1 and TRBJ2-1; the D gene is possibly TRBD2 (5 bases). The CDR3 totals 15 residues. Trimming took 4 bases from V and 0 from J, leaving 10 bases between them. CDR1 MGHRA and CDR2 YSYEKL come from the germline V gene. The CDR3: CASSPTGSSYNEQFF. CDR3 nucleotides: TGCGCCAGCAGCCCGACGGGGAGCTCCTACAATGAGCAGTTCTTC.

CDR3 sequence reads: CASSRTANQPQHF. The CDR3 coding sequence is TGTGCCAGCAGTCGGACAGCAAATCAGCCCCAGCATTTT. The J gene is TRBJ1-5, the V gene TRBV2; D may be TRBD1 (6 bases). The V end was cut by 5 bases, the J end by 4 bases, with 9 bases between. CDR3 length: 13 residues. Germline V gene data show CDR1 as SNHLY and CDR2 as FYNNEI.

The chain combines TRBV11-2 with TRBJ1-1, with D tentatively TRBD1 (6 bases). The germline CDR1 and CDR2 sequences are SGHAT and FQNNGV. Deletions cut 5 bases from V and 4 bases from J, with 20 bases between. This CDR3 contains 16 residues. The CDR3 protein is CASSPSRGRQATEAFF. Written as DNA, the CDR3 is TGTGCCAGCAGCCCTAGTCGGGGGCGTCAAGCCACTGAAGCTTTCTTT. The variable domain in full, with the rest retrieved from reference TRBV11-2 and TRBJ1-1, is EAGVAQSPRYKIIEKRQSVAFWCNPISGHATLYWYQQILGQGPKLLIQFQNNGVVDDSQLPKDRFSAERLKGVDSTLKIQPAKLEDSAVYLCASSPSRGRQATEAFFGQGTRLTVV.

The DNA for the CDR3 is TGCGCCAGCAGCTTGGGCAGCCACAACACTGAAGCTTTCTTT. This translates into CASSLGSHNTEAFF. The rearrangement joins TRBV5-1 to TRBJ1-1; D uncertain. The CDR3 consists of 14 residues. V lost 0 bases, J lost 2 bases, and 8 bases lay in between. Germline V lookup: CDR1 SGHRS, CDR2 YFSETQ.

The J gene is TRBJ1-2, the V gene TRBV19; tentative D call: TRBD1 (6 bases). Trimming took off 5 bases at V and 3 bases at J, with 10 bases between the two ends. Germline-derived CDR1 and CDR2 are LNHDA and SQIVND (reference sequence). The CDR3 runs to 13 residues. CDR3 in DNA: TGTGCCAGTAGTCCGCCAGGGGACTATGGCTACACCTTC. Protein sequence: CASSPPGDYGYTF.

The rearrangement uses TRBV5-8 and TRBJ1-5, with D perhaps TRBD1 (5 bases). Trimming took off 6 bases at V and 2 bases at J, with 15 bases between the two ends. The CDR3 is 15 amino acids. The germline V gene encodes CDR1 SGHTS and CDR2 YDEGEE. The CDR3 loop is CASTGVGEGNQPQHF. The CDR3 nucleotides are TGTGCCAGCACCGGAGTGGGGGAGGGCAATCAGCCCCAGCATTTT.

This chain joins TRBV7-2 and TRBJ2-5; 7 bases are shared with TRBD2. In germline, CDR1 is SGHTA, CDR2 FQGNSA. V dropped 1 base and J dropped 4; count of bases not matched to a gene: 15. The CDR3 sequence is 18 residues long. DNA of the CDR3: TGTGCCAGCAGCTTAGTATCTTCGGGGGGTTCCAATGGAGAGACCCAGTACTTC. Its translation is CASSLVSSGGSNGETQYF.

The CDR3 region is CASSDRVIAKNIQYF. The CDR3 region has the DNA TGTGCCAGCAGTGACAGAGTTATAGCCAAAAACATTCAGTACTTC. This chain links TRBV2 with TRBJ2-4; D unresolved. Germline loops: CDR1 SNHLY, CDR2 FYNNEI. Trimming took 3 bases from V and 0 from J, leaving 9 bases between them. The CDR3 is 15 amino acids.

The gene calls are TRBV7-9 and TRBJ2-3; D is uncertain. This CDR3 spans 11 amino acids. The V gene lost 10 bases and the J gene lost 2 bases, with 7 bases spanning the gap. Germline loops: CDR1 SEHNR, CDR2 FQNEAQ (reference sequence). DNA of the CDR3: TGTGCCACTTCGAACACAGATACGCAGTATTTT. It codes for CATSNTDTQYF.

The chain is built from TRBV18 and TRBJ2-3; TRBD2 aligns across 12 bases. From germline, CDR1 is KGHSH and CDR2 LQKENI. The CDR3 totals 14 residues. Trimming cost V 3 bases and J 6 bases; bases outside gene matches: 1. CDR3 bases: TGTGCCAGCTCACCGACTAGCGGGGGCGATACGCAGTATTTT. This translates into CASSPTSGGDTQYF.

This clone was seen only a few times. This chain links TRBV14 with TRBJ2-3; 10 positions agree with TRBD2. Looked up from germline, CDR1 is SGHDN and CDR2 is FVKESK. There are 14 residues in the CDR3. Trimming cost V 6 bases and J 9 bases; bases outside gene matches: 9. The CDR3 DNA reads as TGTGCCAGCAGTGTAGCGGGGGGCCCTCGGACGCAGTATTTT. Protein product: CASSVAGGPRTQYF.

The chain carries TRBV24-1 and TRBJ1-3, with D possibly matching TRBD1 (5 bases). Trimming left V 6 bases short and J 4 bases short, with 15 bases between. The V gene's germline CDR1 is KGHDR and CDR2 SFDVKD. The CDR3 runs 15 residues. As DNA, the CDR3 is TGTGCCACCAGTAAGGGGCTCGGACTCGGAAACACCATATATTTT. It translates to CATSKGLGLGNTIYF.

The chain links TRBV5-8 to TRBJ2-3; D may be TRBD2 (5 bases). The CDR3 spans 14 residues. Germline V gene data show CDR1 as SGHTS and CDR2 as YDEGEE. The V gene lost 7 bases and the J gene lost 2 bases, with 14 bases spanning the gap. The DNA of the CDR3 is TGTGCCAGCCCCTCCAGCGGACCCACAGATACGCAGTATTTT. This encodes CASPSSGPTDTQYF.

This clone was found once. The V and J genes are TRBV10-3 and TRBJ2-1; a weak D match, TRBD2 (6 bases). The CDR3 has 14 residues. The germline V and J ends were trimmed by 3 bases and 7 bases, with 13 bases remaining between them. The germline CDR1 and CDR2 sequences are ENHRY and SYGVKD. The CDR3 sequence: CAISESGRTNEQFF. The DNA of the CDR3 is TGTGCCATCAGTGAATCGGGGAGGACGAATGAGCAGTTCTTC.